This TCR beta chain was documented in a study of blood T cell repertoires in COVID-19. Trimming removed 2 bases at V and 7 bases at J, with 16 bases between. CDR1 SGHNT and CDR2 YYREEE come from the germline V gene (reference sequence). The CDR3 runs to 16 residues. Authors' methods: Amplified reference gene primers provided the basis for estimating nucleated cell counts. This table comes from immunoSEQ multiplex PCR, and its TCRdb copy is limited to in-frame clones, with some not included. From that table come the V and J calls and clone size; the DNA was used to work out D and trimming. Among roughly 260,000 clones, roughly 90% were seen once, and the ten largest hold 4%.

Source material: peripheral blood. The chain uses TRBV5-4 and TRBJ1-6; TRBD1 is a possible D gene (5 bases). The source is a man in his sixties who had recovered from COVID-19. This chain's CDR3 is CASSLGRPGLNSPLHF. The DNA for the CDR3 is TGTGCCAGCAGCTTAGGGCGGCCAGGGTTAAATTCACCCCTCCACTTT.